This TCR beta chain came from a study of Graves' ophthalmopathy and Graves' hyperthyroidism (dated by TCRdb to the late 2010s). For context, the study as a whole: Peripheral blood was collected at initial diagnosis, before any treatment. TCR beta repertoire signatures were used to distinguish Graves' ophthalmopathy from Graves' hyperthyroidism and to predict progression to ophthalmopathy. In total, some 140 blood samples were TCR-sequenced: around 42 ophthalmopathy, some 75 hyperthyroidism and 17 hyperthyroidism-to-ophthalmopathy patients. To explore V-J signatures that distinguish ophthalmopathy from hyperthyroidism, a discovery set of 100 patients was enrolled, made up of over 40 with ophthalmopathy and under 65 with stable hyperthyroidism. For independent validation, a separate cohort was made up of approximately 19 hyperthyroidism patients plus 17 patients who later progressed from hyperthyroidism to ophthalmopathy. In over five hyperthyroidism patients, T-cell repertoires of thyroid tissue and blood were compared. Following sample collection, hyperthyroidism patients were given methimazole at a starting dose of 30 mg daily, and ophthalmopathy patients were given high-dose intravenous methylprednisolone. The investigation overall reported the following: The 13-signature model separated ophthalmopathy from stable hyperthyroidism with around 90% sensitivity and almost 84% specificity in cross-validation, and 80%/75% in the test set. Sample size was not statistically predetermined, and group allocation was not concealed from the investigators. Most expanded thyroid clonotypes with a frequency above 0.001 also appeared in blood, which suggests that blood repertoires may reflect the immune response in the thyroid. In validation, the model predicted ophthalmopathy progression with about 64% sensitivity and 72.22% specificity; more than ten predicted patients were CT-confirmed with GO in a median of 6.5 months.

TCR beta CDR3 regions were amplified from RNA transcripts for repertoire sequencing. The first round was an RT-PCR using HTBI primers with the Qiagen OneStep RT-PCR kit, and this first round was followed by a second-round multiplex PCR, then size selection and purification. Libraries were sequenced on an Illumina HiSeq2000 using paired-end 100 bp reads. Turning to the authors' computational methods: SOAPnuke was used for read processing, and reads with adapters, uncalled bases, a mean Phred below 15, or no exact constant-primer or identifier match were discarded. COPE v1.2.5 was used to merge the high-quality paired reads. Each unique nucleotide sequence was defined as a clonotype, and clonotypes were aligned to IMGT TRB V, D and J references with MiTCR v1.1. Analysis was restricted to V-J combinations with a frequency above 0.0001, which covered about 99% of repertoires. A TCR clonal expansion and chaos score per V-J combination was defined as the ratio of F50 clonal expansion to chaos observed in the TCRdist matrix. Features were reduced by Welch's t-statistics and random forest to around 14 V-J combinations, which fed a naive Bayes classifier. The similarity between thyroid and blood repertoires was quantified using the Morisita-Horn index. The public sequencing data were trimmed at Q25 with fastp and processed into clonotypes with MiXCR by TCRdb, which kept only in-frame beta chains. One record per CDR3 amino acid sequence lists the most common genes and DNA. V and J calls and clone size were set by TCRdb, not the authors. The sample has under 350,000 distinct CDR3 sequences on record, roughly 16% of them singletons. The ten largest clones represent over 9% of the sample.

The CDR3 starts with the cysteine, ends with the phenylalanine, and has 14 residues. The retained sequence is limited to the CDR3, 42 bases, with the frame set at the first base. Between the V and J ends, shortened by 2 bases and 1 base respectively, the junction contains 8 bases. CDR1 and CDR2, looked up from the germline V gene, are MNHNS and SASEGT. The ophthalmopathy patients had moderately to severely active disease, with a Clinical Activity Score of 3 or higher, a NOSPECS grade of 4 or higher, and a disease duration of less than 3 months. Anyone with other autoimmune diseases, uncontrolled infections, pregnancy or lactation was excluded from the study. Diagnosis relied on clinical symptoms, serum thyroxine, TRAb, thyroid ultrasound and orbital computed tomography. PBMCs were isolated from about 9.2 ml of fresh peripheral blood by Ficoll-Paque density gradient centrifugation. Total RNA was extracted with Trizol reagent and quality-checked on an Agilent 2100 Bioanalyzer.

Many counts were recorded for this clonotype. Its antigen target is currently unknown. The record has no base qualities; no much larger clone is one base away. The source is an adult man with Graves' ophthalmopathy. Sequenced sample: peripheral blood. The V gene is TRBV6-1 and the J gene is TRBJ2-5; the D call could be TRBD1 or TRBD2, with each sharing 5 bases. The CDR3 here reads CASSELGTQETQYF. The bases read TGTGCCAGCAGTGAACTAGGGACCCAAGAGACCCAGTACTTC.